Reported below is one T cell receptor (beta chain). Its cognate antigen is unknown. The record originates from a study of T cell repertoires in cytomegalovirus infection. Study-wide background: TCR beta signatures that were public indicated CMV infection and matching HLA type.

Study-level findings and limits: CMV carriers having the relevant HLA were flagged by cumulative public TCR beta family frequency. The ex vivo response was dominated by HLA-C-restricted CMV-specific TCR beta clonotypes.

TCRdb recomputed calls from the reads with MiXCR, one row per CDR3 protein. The sample carries around 310,000 distinct CDR3 sequences, under 20% recorded once. The CDR3 is 14 amino acids. CDR1 and CDR2 (germline): SEHNR, FQNEAQ (reference sequence). V lost 5 bases to trimming and J lost 0 bases, with 11 bases between them. J is TRBJ2-7 and V is TRBV7-9; D is perhaps TRBD1 or TRBD2 (5 bases each). This clonotype was sampled from a human donor in good health (CMV status not recorded). Some clones in this sample may be carry-over from other donors' samples. Material for sequencing was PBMCs. CDR3 sequence: CASSPGASSYEQYF. The DNA for the CDR3 is TGTGCCAGCAGCCCCGGGGCTAGCTCCTACGAGCAGTACTTC.